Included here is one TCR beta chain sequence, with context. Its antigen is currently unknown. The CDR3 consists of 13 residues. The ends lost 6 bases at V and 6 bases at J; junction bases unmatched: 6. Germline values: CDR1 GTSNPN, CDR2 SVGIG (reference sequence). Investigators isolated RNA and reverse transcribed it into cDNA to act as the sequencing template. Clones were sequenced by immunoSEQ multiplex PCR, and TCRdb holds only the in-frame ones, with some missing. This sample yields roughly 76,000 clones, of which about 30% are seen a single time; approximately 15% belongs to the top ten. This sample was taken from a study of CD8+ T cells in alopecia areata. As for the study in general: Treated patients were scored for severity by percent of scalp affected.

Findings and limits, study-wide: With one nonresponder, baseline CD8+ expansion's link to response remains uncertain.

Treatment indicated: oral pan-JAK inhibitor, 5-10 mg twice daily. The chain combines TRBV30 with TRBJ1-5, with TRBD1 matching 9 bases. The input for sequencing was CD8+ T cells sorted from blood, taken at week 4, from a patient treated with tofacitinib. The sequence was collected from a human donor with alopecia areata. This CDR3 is CACQGQGSQPQHF. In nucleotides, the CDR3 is TGTGCCTGCCAGGGACAGGGCAGTCAGCCCCAGCATTTT.